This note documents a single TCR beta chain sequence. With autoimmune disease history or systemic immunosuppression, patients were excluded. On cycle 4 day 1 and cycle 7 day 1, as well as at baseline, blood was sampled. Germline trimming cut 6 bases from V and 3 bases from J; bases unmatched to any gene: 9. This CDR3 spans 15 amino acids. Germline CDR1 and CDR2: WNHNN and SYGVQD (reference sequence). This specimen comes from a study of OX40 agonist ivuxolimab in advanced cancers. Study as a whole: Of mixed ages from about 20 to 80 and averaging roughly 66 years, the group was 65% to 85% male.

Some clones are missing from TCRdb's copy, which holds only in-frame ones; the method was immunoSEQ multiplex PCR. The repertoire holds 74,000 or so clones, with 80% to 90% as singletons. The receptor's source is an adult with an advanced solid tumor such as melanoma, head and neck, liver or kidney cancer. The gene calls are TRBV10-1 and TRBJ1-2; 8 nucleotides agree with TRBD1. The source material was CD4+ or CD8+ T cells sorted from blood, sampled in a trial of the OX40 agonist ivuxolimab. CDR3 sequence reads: CASRKTGGADYGYTF. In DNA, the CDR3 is TGCGCCAGCAGAAAAACAGGGGGAGCGGACTATGGCTACACCTTC.